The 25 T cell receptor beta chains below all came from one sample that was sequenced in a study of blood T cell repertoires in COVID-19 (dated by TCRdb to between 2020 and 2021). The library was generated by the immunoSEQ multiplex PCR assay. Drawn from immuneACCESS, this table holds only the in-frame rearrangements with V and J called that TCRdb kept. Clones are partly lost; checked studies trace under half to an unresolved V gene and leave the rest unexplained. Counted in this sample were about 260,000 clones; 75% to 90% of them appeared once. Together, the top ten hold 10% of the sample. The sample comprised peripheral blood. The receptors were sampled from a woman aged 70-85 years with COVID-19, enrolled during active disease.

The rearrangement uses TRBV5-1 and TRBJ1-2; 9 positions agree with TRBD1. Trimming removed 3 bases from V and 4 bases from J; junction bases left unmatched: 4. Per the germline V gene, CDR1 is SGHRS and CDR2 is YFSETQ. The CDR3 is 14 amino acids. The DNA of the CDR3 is TGCGCCAGCAGCTCACAGGGGGCCGGCTATGGCTACACCTTC. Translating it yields CASSSQGAGYGYTF.

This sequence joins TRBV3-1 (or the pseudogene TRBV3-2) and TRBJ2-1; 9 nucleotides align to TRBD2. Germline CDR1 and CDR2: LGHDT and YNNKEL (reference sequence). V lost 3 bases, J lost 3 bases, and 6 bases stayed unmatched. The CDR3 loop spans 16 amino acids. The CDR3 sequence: CASSQNSGSFYNEQFF. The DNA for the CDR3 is TGTGCCAGCAGCCAGAATAGCGGGAGTTTCTACAATGAGCAGTTCTTC.

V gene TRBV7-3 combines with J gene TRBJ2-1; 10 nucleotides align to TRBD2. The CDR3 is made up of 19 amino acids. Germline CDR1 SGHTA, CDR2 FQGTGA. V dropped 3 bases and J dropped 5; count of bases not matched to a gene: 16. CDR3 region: CASSFAPSSGLAGDNEQFF. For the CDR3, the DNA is TGTGCCAGCAGCTTCGCCCCGTCGTCCGGGCTAGCGGGAGACAATGAGCAGTTCTTC.

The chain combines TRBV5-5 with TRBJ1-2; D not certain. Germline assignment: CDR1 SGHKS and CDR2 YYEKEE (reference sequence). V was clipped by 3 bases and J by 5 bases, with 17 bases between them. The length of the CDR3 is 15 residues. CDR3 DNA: TGTGCCAGCAGCTCGACGGTGGCCATGACATATGGCTACACCTTC. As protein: CASSSTVAMTYGYTF.

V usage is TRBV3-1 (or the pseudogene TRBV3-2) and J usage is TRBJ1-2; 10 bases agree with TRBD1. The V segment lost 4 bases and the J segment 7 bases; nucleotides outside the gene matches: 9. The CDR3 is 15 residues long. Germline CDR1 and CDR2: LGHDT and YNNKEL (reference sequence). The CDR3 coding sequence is TGTGCCAGCAGCCTAGGACAGGGGGGTCCCCTTGGCTACACCTTC. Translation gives CASSLGQGGPLGYTF.

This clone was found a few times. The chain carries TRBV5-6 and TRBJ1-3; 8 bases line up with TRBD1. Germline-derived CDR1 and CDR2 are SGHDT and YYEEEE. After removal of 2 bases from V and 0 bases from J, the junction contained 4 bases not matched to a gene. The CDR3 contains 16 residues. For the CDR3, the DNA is TGTGCCAGCAGCTTCGGGACAGGAACCTCTGGAAACACCATATATTTT. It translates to CASSFGTGTSGNTIYF. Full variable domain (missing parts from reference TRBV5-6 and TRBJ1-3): DAGVTQSPTHLIKTRGQQVTLRCSPKSGHDTVSWYQQALGQGPQFIFQYYEEEERQRGNFPDRFSGHQFPNYSSELNVNALLLGDSALYLCASSFGTGTSGNTIYFGEGSWLTVV.

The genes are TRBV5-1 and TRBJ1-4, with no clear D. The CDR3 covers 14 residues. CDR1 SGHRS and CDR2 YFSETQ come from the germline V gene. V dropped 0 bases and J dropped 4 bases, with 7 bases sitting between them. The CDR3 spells CASSLERFNEKLFF. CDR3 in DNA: TGCGCCAGCAGCTTGGAGAGGTTTAATGAAAAACTGTTTTTT.

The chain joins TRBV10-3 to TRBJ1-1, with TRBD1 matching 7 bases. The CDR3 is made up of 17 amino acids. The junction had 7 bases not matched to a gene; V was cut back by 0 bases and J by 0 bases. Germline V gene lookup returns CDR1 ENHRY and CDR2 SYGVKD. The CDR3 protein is CAISESGTATMNTEAFF. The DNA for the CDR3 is TGTGCCATCAGTGAGTCAGGGACAGCAACAATGAACACTGAAGCTTTCTTT.

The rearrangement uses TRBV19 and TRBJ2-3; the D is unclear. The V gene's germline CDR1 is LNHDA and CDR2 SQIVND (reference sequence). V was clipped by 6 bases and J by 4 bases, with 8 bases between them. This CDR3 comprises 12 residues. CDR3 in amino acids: CASSAMADTQYF. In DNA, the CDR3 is TGTGCCAGTAGCGCTATGGCAGATACGCAGTATTTT.

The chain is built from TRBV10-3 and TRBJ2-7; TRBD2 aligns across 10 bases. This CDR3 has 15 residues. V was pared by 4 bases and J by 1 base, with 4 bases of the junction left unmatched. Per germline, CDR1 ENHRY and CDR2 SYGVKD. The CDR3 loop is CAISGGLADSYEQYF. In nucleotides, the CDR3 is TGTGCCATCAGTGGCGGACTAGCGGATTCCTACGAGCAGTACTTC.

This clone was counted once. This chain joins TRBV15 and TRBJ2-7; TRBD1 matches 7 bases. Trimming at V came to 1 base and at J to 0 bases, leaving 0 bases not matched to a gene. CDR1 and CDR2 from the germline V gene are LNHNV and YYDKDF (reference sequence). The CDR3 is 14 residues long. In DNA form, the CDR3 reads TGTGCCACCAGCAGAGGGGACAGCTCCTACGAGCAGTACTTC. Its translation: CATSRGDSSYEQYF.

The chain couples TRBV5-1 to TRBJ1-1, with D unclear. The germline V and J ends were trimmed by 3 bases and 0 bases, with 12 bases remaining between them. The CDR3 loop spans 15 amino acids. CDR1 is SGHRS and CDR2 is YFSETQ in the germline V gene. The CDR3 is CASSSSARMNTEAFF. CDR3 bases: TGCGCCAGCAGCTCCAGTGCCCGAATGAACACTGAAGCTTTCTTT.

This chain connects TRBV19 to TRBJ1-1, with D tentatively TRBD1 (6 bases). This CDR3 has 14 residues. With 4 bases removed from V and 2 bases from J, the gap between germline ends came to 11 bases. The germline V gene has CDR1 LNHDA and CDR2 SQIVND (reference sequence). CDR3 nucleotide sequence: TGTGCCAGTAGTAGAAGACAGGAAAACACTGAAGCTTTCTTT. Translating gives CASSRRQENTEAFF.

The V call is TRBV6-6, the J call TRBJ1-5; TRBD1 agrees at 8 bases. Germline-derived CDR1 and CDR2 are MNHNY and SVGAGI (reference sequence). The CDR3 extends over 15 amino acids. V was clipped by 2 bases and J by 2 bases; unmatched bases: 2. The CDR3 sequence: CASSYPGQGNQPQHF. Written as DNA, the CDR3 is TGTGCCAGCAGTTACCCGGGACAGGGCAATCAGCCCCAGCATTTT.

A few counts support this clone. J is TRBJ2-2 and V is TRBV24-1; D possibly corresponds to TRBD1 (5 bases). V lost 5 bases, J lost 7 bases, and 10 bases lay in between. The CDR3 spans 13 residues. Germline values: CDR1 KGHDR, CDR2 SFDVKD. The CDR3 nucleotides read TGTGCCACCAGTGGCTCAGGGTTCGGGGAGCTGTTTTTT. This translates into CATSGSGFGELFF.

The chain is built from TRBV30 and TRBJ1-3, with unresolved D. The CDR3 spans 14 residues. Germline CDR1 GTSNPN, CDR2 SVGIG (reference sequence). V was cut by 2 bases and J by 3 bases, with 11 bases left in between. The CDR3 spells CAWSITGNGNTIYF. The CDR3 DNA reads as TGTGCCTGGAGTATTACGGGTAATGGAAACACCATATATTTT.

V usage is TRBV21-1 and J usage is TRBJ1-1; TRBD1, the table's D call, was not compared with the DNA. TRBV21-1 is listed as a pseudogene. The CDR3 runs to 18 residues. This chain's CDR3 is CASSKVPGETSKDTEAFF. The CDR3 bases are TGTGCCAGCAGCAAAGTCCCAGGGGAAACAAGTAAGGACACTGAAGCTTTCTTT.

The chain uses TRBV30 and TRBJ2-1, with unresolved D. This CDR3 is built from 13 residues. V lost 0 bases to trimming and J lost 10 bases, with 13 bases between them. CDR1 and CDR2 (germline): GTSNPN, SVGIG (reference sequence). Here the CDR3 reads CAWSVDGDGEQFF. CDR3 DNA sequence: TGTGCCTGGAGTGTAGATGGAGATGGGGAGCAGTTCTTC.

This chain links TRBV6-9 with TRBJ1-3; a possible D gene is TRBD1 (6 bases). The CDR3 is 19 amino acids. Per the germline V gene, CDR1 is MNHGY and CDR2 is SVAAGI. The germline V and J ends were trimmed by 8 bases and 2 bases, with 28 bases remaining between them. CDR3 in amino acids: CASDWWGRPELVAGNTIYF. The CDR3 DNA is TGTGCCAGCGACTGGTGGGGGCGCCCGGAGTTGGTTGCTGGAAACACCATATATTTT.

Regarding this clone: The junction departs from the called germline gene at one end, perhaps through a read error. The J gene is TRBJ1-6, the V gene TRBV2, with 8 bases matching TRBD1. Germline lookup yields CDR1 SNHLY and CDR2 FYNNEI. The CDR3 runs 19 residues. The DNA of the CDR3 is TGTGCCAGCAGAGAAGGGAGGGCAGGGGGCGTTTGGAGTAATTCACCCCTCCACTTT. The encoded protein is CASREGRAGGVWSNSPLHF.

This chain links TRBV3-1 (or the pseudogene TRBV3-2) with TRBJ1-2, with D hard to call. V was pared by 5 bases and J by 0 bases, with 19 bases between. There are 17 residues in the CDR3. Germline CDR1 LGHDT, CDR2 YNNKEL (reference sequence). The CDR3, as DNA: TGTGCCAGCAGCGCTCGGGTCAGAGAACTAGCTAACTATGGCTACACCTTC. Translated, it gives CASSARVRELANYGYTF.

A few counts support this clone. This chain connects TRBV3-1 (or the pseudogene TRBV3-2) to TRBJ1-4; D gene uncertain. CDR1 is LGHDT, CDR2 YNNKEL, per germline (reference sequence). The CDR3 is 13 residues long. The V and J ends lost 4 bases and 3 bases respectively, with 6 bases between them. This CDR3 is CASSPSPNEKLFF. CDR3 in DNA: TGTGCCAGCAGCCCTTCCCCTAATGAAAAACTGTTTTTT.

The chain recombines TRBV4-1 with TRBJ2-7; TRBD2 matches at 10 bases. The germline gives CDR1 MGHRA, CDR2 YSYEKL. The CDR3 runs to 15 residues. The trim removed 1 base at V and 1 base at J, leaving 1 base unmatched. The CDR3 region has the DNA TGCGCCAGCAGCCAAGTTAGCGGGAGGTCCTACGAGCAGTACTTC. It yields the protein CASSQVSGRSYEQYF.

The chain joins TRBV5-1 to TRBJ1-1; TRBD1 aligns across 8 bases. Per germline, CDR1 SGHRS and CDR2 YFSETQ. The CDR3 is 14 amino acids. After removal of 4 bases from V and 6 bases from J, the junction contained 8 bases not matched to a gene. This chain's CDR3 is CASSPLQGGAEAFF. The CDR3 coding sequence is TGCGCCAGCAGCCCCCTACAGGGGGGCGCTGAAGCTTTCTTT.

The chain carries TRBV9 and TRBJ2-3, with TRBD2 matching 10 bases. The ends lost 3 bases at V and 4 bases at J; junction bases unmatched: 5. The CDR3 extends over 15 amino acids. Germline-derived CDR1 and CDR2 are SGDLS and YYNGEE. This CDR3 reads CASSAGLASPDTQYF. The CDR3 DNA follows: TGTGCCAGCAGCGCGGGACTAGCGTCTCCAGATACGCAGTATTTT.